A selection of T cell receptor beta chains follows, all from one sample in a study of Tregs in tolerant kidney transplant recipients. Produced via immunoSEQ multiplex PCR; TCRdb's table is partial and in-frame only. The table lists approximately 81,000 clones, 90% to 95% of them singletons, with around 1.5% in the top ten. The sample consisted of CD4+ T cells from blood (PBMCs), taken 24 months after the transplant. The receptors shown here come from a human patient who received a combined kidney and bone marrow transplant. A share of the T cells may be of graft donor origin. Each CDR3 is given with its conserved first and last residue. Fields, in order: CDR3 DNA, CDR3 protein, D gene, J gene, V gene. D genes are given only for firm matches.

TGTGCCAGCTCCCTCGGAGGGGCGGCTAACAATGAGCAGTTCTTC CASSLGGAANNEQFF NA TRBJ2-1 TRBV18
TGTGCCAGCAGCCCAGGCGTCTATGGCTACACCTTC CASSPGVYGYTF NA TRBJ1-2 TRBV7-2
TGTGCCAGTCTCCTGTACACTGAAGCTTTCTTT CASLLYTEAFF NA TRBJ1-1 TRBV7-2
TGTGCCAGCAGCCCACCTAGCGGGAGGGGGGAGACCCAGTACTTC CASSPPSGRGETQYF TRBD2 TRBJ2-5 TRBV9
TGTGCCAGCAGCCCTCCCGGTCCGATGAACACTGAAGCTTTCTTT CASSPPGPMNTEAFF NA TRBJ1-1 TRBV11-2
TGTGCCAGCAGCTTAGAGGGGACAGGGAAGTCGGAGACCCAGTACTTC CASSLEGTGKSETQYF TRBD1 TRBJ2-5 TRBV7-3
TGTGCCAGCAGCACCCCGGGACTAGCGGGGGCGTGGGGGCAGTTCTTC CASSTPGLAGAWGQFF TRBD2 TRBJ2-1 TRBV5-6
TGTGCCAGTCCTGACCTCCGACATCCCGCTTATAGCAATCAGCCCCAGCATTTT CASPDLRHPAYSNQPQHF NA TRBJ1-5 TRBV19
TGTGCCAGCAAGGGACTAGCGGGAGGGTCGGGTGAGCAGTTCTTC CASKGLAGGSGEQFF TRBD2 TRBJ2-1 TRBV5-6
TGTGCCAGCAGCTTAGGCCTAATTACCAAGGCTAGCCCGAAAGAGACCCAGTACTTC CASSLGLITKASPKETQYF NA TRBJ2-5 TRBV13
TGTGCCAGTAGTGCCGACAGCTATGGCTACACCTTC CASSADSYGYTF NA TRBJ1-2 TRBV19
TGTGCCAGCTCCGGGACAGACTCTGGGGCCAACGTCCTGACTTTC CASSGTDSGANVLTF TRBD1 TRBJ2-6 TRBV18
TGTGCCAGCAGCTTGAGGGGGTCCACAGATACGCAGTATTTT CASSLRGSTDTQYF NA TRBJ2-3 TRBV7-2
TGTGCCAGTAGTGTTGACAGGGGGCCACCATACAATGAGCAGTTCTTC CASSVDRGPPYNEQFF TRBD1 TRBJ2-1 TRBV19
TGTGCCTGGAGTGACAGGGTACCTTTCGAGCAGTACTTC CAWSDRVPFEQYF NA TRBJ2-7 TRBV30
TGTGCCAGCAGCTTAATCGTAAGCCCTGGAAACACCATATATTTT CASSLIVSPGNTIYF NA TRBJ1-3 TRBV7-2
TGTGCCAGCAGCCAAGTGTTAGCGGGAGGCCCCTCCTACAATGAGCAGTTCTTC CASSQVLAGGPSYNEQFF TRBD2 TRBJ2-1 TRBV4-2
TGTGCCAGCAGGGAACGGCGGGGGGGTCAGGACGAGCAGTACTTC CASRERRGGQDEQYF TRBD2 TRBJ2-7 TRBV7-2